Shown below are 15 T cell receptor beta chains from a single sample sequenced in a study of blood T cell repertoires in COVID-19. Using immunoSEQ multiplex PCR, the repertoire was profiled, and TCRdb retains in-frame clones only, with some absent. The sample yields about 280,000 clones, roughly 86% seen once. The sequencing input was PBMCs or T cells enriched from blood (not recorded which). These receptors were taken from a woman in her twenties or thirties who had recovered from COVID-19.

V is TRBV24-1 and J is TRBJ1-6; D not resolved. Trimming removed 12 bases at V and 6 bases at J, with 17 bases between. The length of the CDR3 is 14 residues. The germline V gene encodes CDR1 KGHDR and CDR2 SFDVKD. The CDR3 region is CALLAVKLNSPLHF. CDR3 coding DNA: TGTGCCTTATTAGCCGTTAAGCTTAATTCACCCCTCCACTTT.

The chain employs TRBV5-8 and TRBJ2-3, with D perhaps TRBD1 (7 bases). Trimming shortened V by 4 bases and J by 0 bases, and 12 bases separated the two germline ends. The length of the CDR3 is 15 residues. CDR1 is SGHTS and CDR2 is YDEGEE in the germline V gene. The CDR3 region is CASSRGDRSTDTQYF. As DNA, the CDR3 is TGTGCCAGCAGCCGCGGGGACAGAAGCACAGATACGCAGTATTTT.

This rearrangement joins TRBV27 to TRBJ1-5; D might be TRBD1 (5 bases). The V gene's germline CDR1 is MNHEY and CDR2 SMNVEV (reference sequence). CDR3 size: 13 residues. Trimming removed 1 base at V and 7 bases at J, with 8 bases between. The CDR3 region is CASSLLEGQPQHF. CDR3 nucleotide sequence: TGTGCCAGCAGTTTATTGGAGGGGCAGCCCCAGCATTTT.

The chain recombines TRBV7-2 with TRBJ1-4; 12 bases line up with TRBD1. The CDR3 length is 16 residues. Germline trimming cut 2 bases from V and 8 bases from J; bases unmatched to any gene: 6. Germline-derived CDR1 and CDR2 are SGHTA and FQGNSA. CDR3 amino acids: CASSLTGTGGLEKLFF. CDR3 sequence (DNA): TGTGCCAGCAGCTTAACCGGGACAGGGGGCCTAGAAAAACTGTTTTTT.

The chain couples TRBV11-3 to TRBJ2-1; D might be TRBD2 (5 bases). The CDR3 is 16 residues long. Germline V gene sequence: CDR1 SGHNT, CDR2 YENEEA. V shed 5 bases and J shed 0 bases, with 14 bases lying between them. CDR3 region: CASSLPSRVSYNEQFF. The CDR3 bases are TGTGCCAGCAGCCTCCCCTCGCGGGTCTCCTACAATGAGCAGTTCTTC.

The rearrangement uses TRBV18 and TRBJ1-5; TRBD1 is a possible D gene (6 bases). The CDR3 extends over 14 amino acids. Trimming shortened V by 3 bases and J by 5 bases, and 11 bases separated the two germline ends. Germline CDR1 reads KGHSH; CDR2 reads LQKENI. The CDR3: CASSPSGAYQPQHF. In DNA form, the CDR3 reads TGTGCCAGCTCACCCTCAGGGGCATATCAGCCCCAGCATTTT.

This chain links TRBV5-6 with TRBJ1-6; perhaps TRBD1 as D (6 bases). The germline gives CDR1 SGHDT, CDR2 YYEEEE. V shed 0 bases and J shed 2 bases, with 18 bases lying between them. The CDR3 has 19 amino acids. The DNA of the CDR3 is TGTGCCAGCAGCTTGGGAGGCCCAACAGGGCTCCCCTATAATTCACCCCTCCACTTT. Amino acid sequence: CASSLGGPTGLPYNSPLHF.

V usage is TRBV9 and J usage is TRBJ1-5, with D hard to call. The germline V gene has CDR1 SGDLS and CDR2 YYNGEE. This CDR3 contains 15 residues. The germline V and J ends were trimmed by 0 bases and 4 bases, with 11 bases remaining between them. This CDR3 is CASSVGAGENQPQHF. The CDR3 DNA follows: TGTGCCAGCAGCGTAGGTGCAGGTGAGAATCAGCCCCAGCATTTT.

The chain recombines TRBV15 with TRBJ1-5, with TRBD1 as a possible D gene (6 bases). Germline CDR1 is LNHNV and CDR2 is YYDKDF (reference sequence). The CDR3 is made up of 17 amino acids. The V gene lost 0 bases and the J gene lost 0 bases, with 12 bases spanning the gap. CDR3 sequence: CATSRDLRGTSNQPQHF. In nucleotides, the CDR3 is TGTGCCACCAGCAGAGATCTGAGGGGGACTAGCAATCAGCCCCAGCATTTT.

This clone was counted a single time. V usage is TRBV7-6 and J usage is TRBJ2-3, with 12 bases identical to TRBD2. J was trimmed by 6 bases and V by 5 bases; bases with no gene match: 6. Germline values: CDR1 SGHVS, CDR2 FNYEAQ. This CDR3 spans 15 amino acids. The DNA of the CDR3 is TGTGCCAGCAGCCCCCTAGCGGGAGGGGGGGATACGCAGTATTTT. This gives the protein CASSPLAGGGDTQYF.

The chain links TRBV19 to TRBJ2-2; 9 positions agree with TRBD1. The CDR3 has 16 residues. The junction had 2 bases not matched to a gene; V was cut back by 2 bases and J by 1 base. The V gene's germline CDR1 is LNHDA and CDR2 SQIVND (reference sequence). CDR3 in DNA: TGTGCCAGTAGTATATGGGGACAGGGGAACACCGGGGAGCTGTTTTTT. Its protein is CASSIWGQGNTGELFF. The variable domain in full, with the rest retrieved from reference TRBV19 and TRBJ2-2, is DGGITQSPKYLFRKEGQNVTLSCEQNLNHDAMYWYRQDPGQGLRLIYYSQIVNDFQKGDIAEGYSVSREKKESFPLTVTSAQKNPTAFYLCASSIWGQGNTGELFFGEGSRLTVL.

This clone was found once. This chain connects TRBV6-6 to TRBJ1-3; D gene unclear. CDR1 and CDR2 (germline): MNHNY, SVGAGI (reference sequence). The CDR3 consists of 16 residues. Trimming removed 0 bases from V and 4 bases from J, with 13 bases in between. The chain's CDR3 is CASSYSTGLIGNTIYF. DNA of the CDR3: TGTGCCAGCAGTTACTCGACGGGGTTGATCGGAAACACCATATATTTT.

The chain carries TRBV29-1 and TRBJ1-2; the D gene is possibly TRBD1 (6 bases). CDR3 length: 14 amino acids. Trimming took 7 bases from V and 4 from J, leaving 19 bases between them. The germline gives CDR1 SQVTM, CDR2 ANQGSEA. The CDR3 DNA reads TGCAGCGCCGCTATGGACAGATTCCCCTATGGCTACACCTTC. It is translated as CSAAMDRFPYGYTF.

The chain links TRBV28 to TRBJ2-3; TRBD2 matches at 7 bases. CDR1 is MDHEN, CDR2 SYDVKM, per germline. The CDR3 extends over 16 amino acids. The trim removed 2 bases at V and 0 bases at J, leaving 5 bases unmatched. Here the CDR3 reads CASSLLGTTSTDTQYF. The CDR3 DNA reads TGTGCCAGCAGTTTACTGGGGACTACTAGCACAGATACGCAGTATTTT.

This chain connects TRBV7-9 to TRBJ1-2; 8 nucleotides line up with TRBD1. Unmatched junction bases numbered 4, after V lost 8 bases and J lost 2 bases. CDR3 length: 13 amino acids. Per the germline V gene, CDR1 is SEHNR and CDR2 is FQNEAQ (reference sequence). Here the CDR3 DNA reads TGTGCCAGCCAGGGGGCGGGGAACTATGGCTACACCTTC. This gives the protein CASQGAGNYGYTF.